This TCR beta chain was observed in a study of tumor-infiltrating lymphocytes in localized non-small cell lung cancer. Study in general: Several tumor histologies, both smoking statuses, and some post-neoadjuvant chemotherapy samples were included. Resected tumor was paired with non-adjacent uninvolved lung from the same patient.

Study results and limitations: No T-cell fraction difference was seen between IM1 and IM2 tumors. Compared with uninvolved lung, tumors showed higher T cell infiltration by TCRbeta sequencing.

With regard to this clone: The antigen remains undetermined.

With 10 bases clipped from V and 5 bases from J, the junction kept 9 bases outside the gene matches. CDR3 length: 13 amino acids. Germline CDR1 reads MDHEN; CDR2 reads SYDVKM. Generated by immunoSEQ multiplex PCR, the TCRdb table keeps only in-frame clones and is missing some. The sample yields 3,900 or so clones, approximately 79% seen once. The clonotype comes from a human donor with non-small cell lung cancer. The rearrangement uses TRBV28 and TRBJ1-1, with 8 bases lining up with TRBD1. Material for sequencing was uninvolved lung tissue not adjacent to the tumor. In nucleotides, the CDR3 is TGTGCCACCCTACAGGGGGGTTTTACTGAAGCTTTCTTT. This codes for CATLQGGFTEAFF.